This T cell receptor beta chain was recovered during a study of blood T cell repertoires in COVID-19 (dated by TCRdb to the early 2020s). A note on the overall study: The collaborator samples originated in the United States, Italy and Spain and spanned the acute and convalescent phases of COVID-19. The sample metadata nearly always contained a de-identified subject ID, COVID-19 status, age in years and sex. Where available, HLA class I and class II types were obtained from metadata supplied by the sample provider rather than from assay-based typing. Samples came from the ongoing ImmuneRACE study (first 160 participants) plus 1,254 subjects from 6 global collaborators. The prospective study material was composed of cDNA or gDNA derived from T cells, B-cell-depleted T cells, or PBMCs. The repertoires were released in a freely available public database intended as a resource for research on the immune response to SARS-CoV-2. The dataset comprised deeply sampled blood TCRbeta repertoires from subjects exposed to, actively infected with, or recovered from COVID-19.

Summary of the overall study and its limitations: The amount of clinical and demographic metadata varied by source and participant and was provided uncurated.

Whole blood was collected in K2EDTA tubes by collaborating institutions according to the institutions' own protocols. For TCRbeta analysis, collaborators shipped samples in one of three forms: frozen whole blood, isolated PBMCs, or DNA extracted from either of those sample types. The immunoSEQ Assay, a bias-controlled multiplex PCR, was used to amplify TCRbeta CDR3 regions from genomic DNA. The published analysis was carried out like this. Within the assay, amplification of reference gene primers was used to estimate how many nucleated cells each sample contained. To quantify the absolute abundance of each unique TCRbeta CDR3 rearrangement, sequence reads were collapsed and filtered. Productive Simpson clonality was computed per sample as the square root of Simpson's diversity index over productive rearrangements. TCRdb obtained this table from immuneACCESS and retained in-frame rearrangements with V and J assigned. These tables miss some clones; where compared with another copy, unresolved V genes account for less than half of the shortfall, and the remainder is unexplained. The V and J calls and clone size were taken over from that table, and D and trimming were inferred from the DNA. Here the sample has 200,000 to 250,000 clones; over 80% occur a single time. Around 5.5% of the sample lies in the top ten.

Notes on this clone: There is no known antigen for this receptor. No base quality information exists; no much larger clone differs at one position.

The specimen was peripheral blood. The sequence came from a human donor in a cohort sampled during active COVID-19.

The CDR3 region: CAIRTGSNTGELFF. The bases read TGTGCCATCAGGACGGGGTCGAACACCGGGGAGCTGTTTTTT. The sequence joins TRBV10-3 to TRBJ2-2; tentative D gene TRBD2, with 5 bases matching. V is reduced by 6 bases and J by 0 bases, leaving a spacing of 8 bases between them. Reading the germline V gene gives CDR1 ENHRY and CDR2 SYGVKD. The CDR3 goes from the cysteine to the phenylalanine over 14 residues. Only the CDR3 part of the read is kept: 42 bases, read in frame from the first base.